Sequencing of this T cell receptor beta chain was carried out in a study of CD8 T cells in ankylosing spondylitis. From the 5' RACE reads, TCRdb called clonotypes with MiXCR, one entry per CDR3 protein. The sample holds around 490,000 distinct CDR3 sequences, roughly 5% seen once. With regard to this clonotype: Antigen specificity is unknown.

Findings of the study overall: It appeared that ankylosing spondylitis blood was characterized by a TCR beta motif of several highly homologous variants.

The germline V and J ends were trimmed by 6 bases and 6 bases, with 7 bases remaining between them. Germline CDR1 reads SGHNT; CDR2 reads YYREEE (reference sequence). The CDR3 is 11 residues long. The V and J genes are TRBV5-4 and TRBJ2-1; D is unresolved. The sequence was obtained from a male donor with ankylosing spondylitis. Sequenced input: blood, either unsorted or a sorted T cell fraction (not recorded which). This chain's CDR3 is CASNKGNEQFF. CDR3 sequence (DNA): TGTGCCAGCAATAAGGGCAATGAGCAGTTCTTC.